This T cell receptor beta chain was obtained from a study of high-grade serous ovarian cancer treatment subgroups. Study information: Samples averaged approximately 15,000 reads and 7,500 or so unique TCR beta rearrangements. Study results and limitations: These tumor repertoires lack spatial information from bulk sequencing.

The data were produced by immunoSEQ multiplex PCR, yet TCRdb's version contains in-frame clones alone and is incomplete. The top ten hold 7.5% to 9.5% of the sample, which has 750 to 1,000 clones, almost 70% seen once. On this clone: No antigen is known for it.

Tumor tissue was taken before any definitive surgery or chemotherapy was given. V gave up 0 bases and J gave up 4 bases, with 9 bases separating them. Germline V gives CDR1 SGDLS, CDR2 YYNGEE. This CDR3 has 14 amino acids. This clonotype was obtained from a human donor with high-grade serous ovarian cancer. This chain joins TRBV9 and TRBJ2-3; unclear D gene. The material sequenced was tumor tissue. CDR3 coding DNA: TGTGCCAGCAGCGTAGGTGGGGTCGCAGATACGCAGTATTTT. Amino acid sequence: CASSVGGVADTQYF.